The rows below give T cell receptor beta chains drawn from one sample of a study of blood T cell repertoires in COVID-19. TCRdb keeps only in-frame clones here, not all; method: immunoSEQ multiplex PCR. Found here are some 500,000 clones, 70% to 90% of them singletons; the top ten hold 1.5% to 2%. The sequenced material came from PBMCs or T cells enriched from blood (not recorded which). The receptors here all came from a woman between 40 and 55 years old who had recovered from COVID-19. Each CDR3 is given with its conserved first and last residue. D genes are given only for firm matches. Some rows have no size entry. The others give once, few or many, or a class for an expanded clone.

CDR3 DNA	CDR3 protein	V gene	J gene	clone size	D gene
TGCAGCGCCGAAGGCGGGACTTGGGATACGCAGTATTTT	CSAEGGTWDTQYF	TRBV29-1	TRBJ2-3	once	NA
TGTGCCAGCAGTTTAATGGGGCCAAACTATGGCTACACCTTC	CASSLMGPNYGYTF	TRBV28	TRBJ1-2	once	NA
TGCGCCAGCAGCCATTCAGACACGCCCTATGGCTACACCTTC	CASSHSDTPYGYTF	TRBV4-1	TRBJ1-2	NA	NA
TGTGCCAGCAGTTACTCAGTACGTCGGTCTCAAAGCAATCAGCCCCAGCATTTT	CASSYSVRRSQSNQPQHF	TRBV6-2/TRBV6-3	TRBJ1-5	NA	NA
TGTGCCAGCAGCCAAGGGGGTAGCGGGAGGTCCCAGTACTTC	CASSQGGSGRSQYF	TRBV3-1/TRBV3-2	TRBJ2-5	NA	TRBD2
TGTGCCAGCAGCCCTGGGACAGGGGGATCTGGTTGGGACAATGAGCAGTTCTTC	CASSPGTGGSGWDNEQFF	TRBV5-6	TRBJ2-1	NA	TRBD1
TGTGCCAGCAGCTTAGTATTGGGGGGAAGTAGGGGCACTGAAGCTTTCTTT	CASSLVLGGSRGTEAFF	TRBV11-3	TRBJ1-1	NA	NA
TGTGCCAGCAGTGAAGATGTTACAGGGGATTCACCCCTCCACTTT	CASSEDVTGDSPLHF	TRBV25-1	TRBJ1-6	NA	TRBD1
TGCGCCAGCAGCCTAGACTCTAGCGGAGGGTACAATGAGCAGTTCTTC	CASSLDSSGGYNEQFF	TRBV5-1	TRBJ2-1	NA	TRBD2
TGTGCCAGCAGTTTGAGGGAAGAAGCTTTCTTT	CASSLREEAFF	TRBV28	TRBJ1-1	NA	NA
TGTGCCAGCAGTTACTCGCTACCGACAGGGGGTGGCTACACCTTC	CASSYSLPTGGGYTF	TRBV6-6	TRBJ1-2	NA	TRBD1
TGCGCCAGCAGCCACCTCTCGGGGTCTGGAGCGGATGGCTACACCTTC	CASSHLSGSGADGYTF	TRBV4-3	TRBJ1-2	NA	NA
TGTGCCAGCAGGGTTGGACTAGCGGTAGAGACCCAGTACTTC	CASRVGLAVETQYF	TRBV2	TRBJ2-5	NA	TRBD2
TGTGCCAGCAGCTTGAAGGGGAATTCACCCCTCCACTTT	CASSLKGNSPLHF	TRBV5-4	TRBJ1-6	NA	NA
TGTGCCAGCAGCTTGATGGCAGGGGTCGACATTCAGTACTTC	CASSLMAGVDIQYF	TRBV5-6	TRBJ2-4	NA	NA
TGTGCCAGCAGCCAACTCCAGGGAGGGGGAAACACTGAAGCTTTCTTT	CASSQLQGGGNTEAFF	TRBV14	TRBJ1-1	NA	NA
TGTGCCAGCAGTTTGTCGGCACCCCTCCACTTT	CASSLSAPLHF	TRBV11-2	TRBJ1-6	NA	NA
TGTGCCAGCAGCTTCCCGGGACAGGGTGGGACTGAAGCTTTCTTT	CASSFPGQGGTEAFF	TRBV5-4	TRBJ1-1	NA	TRBD1
TGTGCCTGGAGCCTTGGGACAGGGGGTTCCGGGGAGCTGTTTTTT	CAWSLGTGGSGELFF	TRBV30	TRBJ2-2	NA	TRBD1
TGTGCCAGCAGCTTATTAGGGACAGGAGGGACTGAAGCTTTCTTT	CASSLLGTGGTEAFF	TRBV7-2	TRBJ1-1	NA	TRBD1
TGTGCCAGCAGTTCCCAGACAGTTAACTATGGCTACACCTTC	CASSSQTVNYGYTF	TRBV6-2/TRBV6-3	TRBJ1-2	NA	NA
TGTGTCACCAGCAGAGAGTCGGGACAGCAAGAGACCCAGTACTTC	CVTSRESGQQETQYF	TRBV15	TRBJ2-5	NA	TRBD1
TGTGCCAGCAGTTACTCGACTCTGTTGACGCGGGAGGGCTACGAGCAGTACTTC	CASSYSTLLTREGYEQYF	TRBV6-2/TRBV6-3	TRBJ2-7	NA	TRBD2
TGCGCCAGCAGCCAAGAGAGGCAAGCGGTTATAAACACCGGGGAGCTGTTTTTT	CASSQERQAVINTGELFF	TRBV4-3	TRBJ2-2	NA	NA
TGTGCCAGCTCACCCCCGCCAGGGGAGTTCACTGAAGCTTTCTTT	CASSPPPGEFTEAFF	TRBV18	TRBJ1-1	NA	NA
TGTGCCAGCAGCCGCGTAGCGGGAGACACCGGGGAGCTGTTTTTT	CASSRVAGDTGELFF	TRBV5-5	TRBJ2-2	NA	TRBD2
TGTGCCAGCAGTGAAGAGGGTGGCCCCCAGGGCATTCAGTACTTC	CASSEEGGPQGIQYF	TRBV6-1	TRBJ2-4	NA	NA
TGTGCCAGTAGCACCCCCGGTTTCGTAGTTTCATACAATGAGCAGTTCTTC	CASSTPGFVVSYNEQFF	TRBV19	TRBJ2-1	NA	NA
TGTGCCACCAGTGATTTTACTGGACAGGGGTCTAGTGAGCAGTTCTTC	CATSDFTGQGSSEQFF	TRBV24-1	TRBJ2-1	NA	TRBD1
TGTGCCAGTAGTATGGGGGGGATCTATCAGCCCCAGCATTTT	CASSMGGIYQPQHF	TRBV19	TRBJ1-5	NA	NA
TGTGCCAGCAGCGTAGAGGACAGGGATTCACCCCTCCACTTT	CASSVEDRDSPLHF	TRBV9	TRBJ1-6	NA	TRBD1
TGTGCCAGCTCATCTAGCGGAAGCTCCTACGAGCAGTACTTC	CASSSSGSSYEQYF	TRBV19	TRBJ2-7	NA	TRBD2
TGTGCCAGCAGCGTACAGGGTTTCAATGAGCAGTTCTTC	CASSVQGFNEQFF	TRBV5-4	TRBJ2-1	NA	NA
TGCGCCAGCAGCCAAGAGGTCCGGAGCTCCTATAATTCACCCCTCCACTTT	CASSQEVRSSYNSPLHF	TRBV4-3	TRBJ1-6	NA	NA
TGCGCCAGCAGCTTGTCGCGGGAGGGGGACAATGAGCAGTTCTTC	CASSLSREGDNEQFF	TRBV5-1	TRBJ2-1	NA	TRBD2
TGTGCCAGCAGTCAGACAGGGCCTCAGGAGACCCAGTACTTC	CASSQTGPQETQYF	TRBV6-2/TRBV6-3	TRBJ2-5	few	TRBD1
TGCAGTGCTAGTTATGATACGCAGTATTTT	CSASYDTQYF	TRBV20-1	TRBJ2-3	NA	NA
TGTGCCAGCAGTTACGGGGGGGGAGGGAAGGCCGGGGAGCTGTTTTTT	CASSYGGGGKAGELFF	TRBV6-5	TRBJ2-2	NA	TRBD2
TGTGCCAGCCGGGACAGTAATTCACCCCTCCACTTT	CASRDSNSPLHF	TRBV2	TRBJ1-6	NA	TRBD1
TGCAGCGTGGGAGCGGGACGGAATCAGCCCCAGCATTTT	CSVGAGRNQPQHF	TRBV29-1	TRBJ1-5	once	NA
TGTGCCACGAGAAAAACAGGGATGAACACTGAAGCTTTCTTT	CATRKTGMNTEAFF	TRBV7-9	TRBJ1-1	NA	NA
TGTGCCAGCAGTGTTAACGGGATGTCTCGGGGGGTGAATGAGCAGTTCTTC	CASSVNGMSRGVNEQFF	TRBV2	TRBJ2-1	NA	TRBD2
TGTGCCAGCAGCTTAGATCCGGAGACCCAGTACTTC	CASSLDPETQYF	TRBV11-3	TRBJ2-5	once	NA
TGTGCCAGCAGCCAAGATTTCGTATCGGGGTTTTCACCCCTCCACTTT	CASSQDFVSGFSPLHF	TRBV3-1/TRBV3-2	TRBJ1-6	NA	NA
TGTGCCACTTCGCTATGGGACAGAGGGTCGGGTGGAAACACCATATATTTT	CATSLWDRGSGGNTIYF	TRBV19	TRBJ1-3	NA	TRBD1
TGTGCCAGCATCCCGGGACTCACAGATACGCAGTATTTT	CASIPGLTDTQYF	TRBV2	TRBJ2-3	once	NA
TGTGCCAGCAGCCCTGAACCTAGGACAGGGGGCTCTAATACGCAGTATTTT	CASSPEPRTGGSNTQYF	TRBV5-6	TRBJ2-3	once	TRBD1
TGTGCCAGCAGCTCCAGACAGGGGATTGCCGAAAAACTGTTTTTT	CASSSRQGIAEKLFF	TRBV7-9	TRBJ1-4	NA	TRBD1
TGCGCCAGCAGCCGATCCCGAGCGGGAGGGCAAGAGACCCAGTACTTC	CASSRSRAGGQETQYF	TRBV4-1	TRBJ2-5	NA	TRBD2
TGTGCCAGCAGACCTCAGGGGGATGGCTACACCTTC	CASRPQGDGYTF	TRBV7-2	TRBJ1-2	NA	TRBD1